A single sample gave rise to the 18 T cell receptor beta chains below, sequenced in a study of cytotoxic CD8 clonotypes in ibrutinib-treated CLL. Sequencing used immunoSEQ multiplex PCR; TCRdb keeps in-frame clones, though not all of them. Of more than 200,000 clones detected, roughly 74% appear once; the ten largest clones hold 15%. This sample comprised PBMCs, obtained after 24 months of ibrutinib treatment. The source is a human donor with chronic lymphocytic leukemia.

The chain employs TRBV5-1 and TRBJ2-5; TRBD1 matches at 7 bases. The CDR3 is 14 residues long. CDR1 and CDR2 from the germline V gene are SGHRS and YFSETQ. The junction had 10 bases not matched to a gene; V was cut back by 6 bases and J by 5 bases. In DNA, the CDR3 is TGCGCCAGCACTAATACAGGGGAACCCGAGACCCAGTACTTC. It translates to CASTNTGEPETQYF.

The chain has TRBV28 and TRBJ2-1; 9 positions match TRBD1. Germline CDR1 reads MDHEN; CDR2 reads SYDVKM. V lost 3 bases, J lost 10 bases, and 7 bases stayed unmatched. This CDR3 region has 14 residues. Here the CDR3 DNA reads TGTGCCAGCAGTTTCATGGACAGGGGTGGCGAGCAGTTCTTC. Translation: CASSFMDRGGEQFF. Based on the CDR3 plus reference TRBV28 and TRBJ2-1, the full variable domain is DVKVTQSSRYLVKRTGEKVFLECVQDMDHENMFWYRQDPGLGLRLIYFSYDVKMKEKGDIPEGYSVSREKKERFSLILESASTNQTSMYLCASSFMDRGGEQFFGPGTRLTVL.

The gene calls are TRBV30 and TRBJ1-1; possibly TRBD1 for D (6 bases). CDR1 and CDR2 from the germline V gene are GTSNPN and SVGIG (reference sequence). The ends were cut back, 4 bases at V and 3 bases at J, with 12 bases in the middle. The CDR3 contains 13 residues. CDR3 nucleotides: TGTGCCTGGATTTGGAACAGGGACACTGAAGCTTTCTTT. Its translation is CAWIWNRDTEAFF.

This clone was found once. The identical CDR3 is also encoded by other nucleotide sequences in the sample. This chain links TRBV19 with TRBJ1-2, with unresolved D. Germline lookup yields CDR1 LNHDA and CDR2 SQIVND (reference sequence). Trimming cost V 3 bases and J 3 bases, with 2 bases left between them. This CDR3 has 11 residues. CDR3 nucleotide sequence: TGTGCCAGTAGTATGGACTATGGCTACACCTTC. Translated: CASSMDYGYTF.

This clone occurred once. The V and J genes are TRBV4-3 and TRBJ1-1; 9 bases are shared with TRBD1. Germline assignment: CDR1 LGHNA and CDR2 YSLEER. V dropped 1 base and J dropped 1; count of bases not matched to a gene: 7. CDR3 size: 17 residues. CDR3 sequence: CASSQGPMGQGNTEAFF. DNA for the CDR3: TGCGCCAGCAGCCAAGGCCCTATGGGACAGGGGAACACTGAAGCTTTCTTT.

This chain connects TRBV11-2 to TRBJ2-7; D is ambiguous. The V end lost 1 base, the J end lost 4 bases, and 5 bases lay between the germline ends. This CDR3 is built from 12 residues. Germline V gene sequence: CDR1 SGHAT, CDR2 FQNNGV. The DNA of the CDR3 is TGTGCCAGCAGCTTAGTCGGTTACGAGCAGTACTTC. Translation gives CASSLVGYEQYF.

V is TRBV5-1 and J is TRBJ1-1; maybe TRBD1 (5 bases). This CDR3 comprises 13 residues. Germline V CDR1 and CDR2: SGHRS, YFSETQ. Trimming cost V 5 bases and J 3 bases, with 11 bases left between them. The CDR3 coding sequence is TGCGCCAGCAGGGATCAGGGACACACTGAAGCTTTCTTT. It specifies CASRDQGHTEAFF.

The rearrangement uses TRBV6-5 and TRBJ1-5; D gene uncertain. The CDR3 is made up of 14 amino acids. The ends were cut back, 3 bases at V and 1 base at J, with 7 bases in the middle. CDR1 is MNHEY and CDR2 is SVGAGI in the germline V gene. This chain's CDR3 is CASSYGRSNQPQHF. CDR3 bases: TGTGCCAGCAGTTATGGGCGAAGCAATCAGCCCCAGCATTTT.

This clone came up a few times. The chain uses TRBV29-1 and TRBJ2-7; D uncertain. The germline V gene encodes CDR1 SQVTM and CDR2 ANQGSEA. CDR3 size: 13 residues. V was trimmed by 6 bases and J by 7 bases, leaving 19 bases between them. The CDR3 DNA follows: TGCAGCGTCCGACTCATGGACGGTAAGGAGCAGTACTTC. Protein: CSVRLMDGKEQYF.

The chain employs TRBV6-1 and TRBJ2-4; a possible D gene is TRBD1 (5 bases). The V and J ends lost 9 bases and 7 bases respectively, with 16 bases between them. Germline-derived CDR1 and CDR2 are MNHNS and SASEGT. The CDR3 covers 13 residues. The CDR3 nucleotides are TGTGCCAGTGCCTCAGGGTTTCGGAACATTCAGTACTTC. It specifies CASASGFRNIQYF.

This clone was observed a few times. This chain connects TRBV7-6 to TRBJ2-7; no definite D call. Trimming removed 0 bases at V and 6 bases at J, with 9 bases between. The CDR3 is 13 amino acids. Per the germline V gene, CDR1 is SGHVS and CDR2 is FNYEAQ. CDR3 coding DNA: TGTGCCAGCAGCTTAGCGCTCTTGGGCGAGCAGTACTTC. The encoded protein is CASSLALLGEQYF.

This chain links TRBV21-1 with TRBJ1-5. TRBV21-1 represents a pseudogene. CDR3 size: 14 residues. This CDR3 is CATWSIPSNQPQHF. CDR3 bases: TGTGCCACCTGGTCAATACCGAGCAATCAGCCCCAGCATTTT.

CDR3: CASSPSGATTDTQYF. As DNA, the CDR3 is TGTGCCAGCAGCCCATCAGGAGCGACAACAGATACGCAGTATTTT. This chain links TRBV7-3 with TRBJ2-3; no clear D. V was clipped by 5 bases and J by 3 bases, with 15 bases between them. Germline CDR1 reads SGHTA; CDR2 reads FQGTGA. This CDR3 is built from 15 residues.

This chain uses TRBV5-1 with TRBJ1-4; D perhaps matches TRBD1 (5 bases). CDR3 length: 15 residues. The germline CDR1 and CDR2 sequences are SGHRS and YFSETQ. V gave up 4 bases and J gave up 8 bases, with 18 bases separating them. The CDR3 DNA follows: TGCGCCAGCAGCCCTTTACCGGGGCTTGAGGAAAAACTGTTTTTT. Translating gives CASSPLPGLEEKLFF.

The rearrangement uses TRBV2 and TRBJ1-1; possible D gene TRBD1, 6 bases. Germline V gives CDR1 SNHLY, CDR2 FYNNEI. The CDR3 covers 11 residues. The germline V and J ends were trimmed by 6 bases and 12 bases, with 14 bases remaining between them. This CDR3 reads CASRRQVGSFF. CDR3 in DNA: TGTGCCAGCAGAAGACAGGTTGGGTCTTTCTTT.

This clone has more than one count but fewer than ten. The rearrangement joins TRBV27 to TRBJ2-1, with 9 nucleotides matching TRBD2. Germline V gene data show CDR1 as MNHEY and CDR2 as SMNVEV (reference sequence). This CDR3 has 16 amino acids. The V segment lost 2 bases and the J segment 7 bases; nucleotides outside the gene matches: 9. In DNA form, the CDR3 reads TGTGCCAGCAGTTTAAGGGGACTAGCTGGGGGGAATGAGCAGTTCTTC. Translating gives CASSLRGLAGGNEQFF.

In DNA form, the CDR3 reads TGCAGCGCTAGGACAGGGGGAGAGACCCAGTACTTC. Translation gives CSARTGGETQYF. The chain links TRBV29-1 to TRBJ2-5; 10 bases are a match to TRBD1. V trimming: 7 bases; J trimming: 4 bases; junction bases outside the gene matches: 3. The V gene's germline CDR1 is SQVTM and CDR2 ANQGSEA. CDR3 length equals 12 residues.

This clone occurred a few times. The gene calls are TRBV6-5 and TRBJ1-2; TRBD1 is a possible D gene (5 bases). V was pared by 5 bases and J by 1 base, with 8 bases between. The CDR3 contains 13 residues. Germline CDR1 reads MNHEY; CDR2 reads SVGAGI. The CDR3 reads CASSAQVNYGYTF. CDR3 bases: TGTGCCAGCAGTGCACAGGTTAACTATGGCTACACCTTC.